The source of this T cell receptor (beta chain) is a study of blood T cell repertoires in COVID-19. This table comes from immunoSEQ multiplex PCR, and its TCRdb copy is limited to in-frame clones, with some not included. The repertoire includes some 180,000 clones, about 85% of them detected once, and more than 5% sits in the top ten. The CDR3 runs 14 residues. Germline V gives CDR1 KGHSH, CDR2 LQKENI. The ends were cut back, 2 bases at V and 3 bases at J, with 7 bases in the middle. The TCR was taken from a man aged 40-50 years who had recovered from COVID-19. The specimen sequenced was PBMCs or T cells enriched from blood (not recorded which). The rearrangement links TRBV18 to TRBJ2-2; D is unresolved. The CDR3, as DNA: TGTGCCAGCTCACCAGGGCCCGACACCGGGGAGCTGTTTTTT. Its protein product is CASSPGPDTGELFF. Full variable domain (missing parts from reference TRBV18 and TRBJ2-2): NAGVMQNPRHLVRRRGQEARLRCSPMKGHSHVYWYRQLPEEGLKFMVYLQKENIIDESGMPKERFSAEFPKEGPSILRIQQVVRGDSAAYFCASSPGPDTGELFFGEGSRLTVL.